This T cell receptor beta chain was captured in a study of OX40 agonist ivuxolimab in advanced cancers. On the study more broadly: Cohort: 75% to 90% men, mean age around 60, aged roughly 23 to 79.

Trimming removed 6 bases from V and 8 bases from J, with 8 bases in between. Germline lookup yields CDR1 SNHLY and CDR2 FYNNEI. This CDR3 is built from 12 residues. The repertoire was sequenced with immunoSEQ multiplex PCR; TCRdb's copy has only in-frame clones and lacks some. The profile shows roughly 48,000 clones, 83% of them singletons. The sequence derives from an adult with an advanced solid tumor such as melanoma, head and neck, liver or kidney cancer. Sequenced here: CD4+ or CD8+ T cells sorted from blood, sampled in a trial of the OX40 agonist ivuxolimab. This sequence joins TRBV2 and TRBJ1-6; D is ambiguous. This CDR3 is CASREDYSPLHF. In nucleotides, the CDR3 is TGTGCCAGCAGGGAGGATTATTCACCCCTCCACTTT.